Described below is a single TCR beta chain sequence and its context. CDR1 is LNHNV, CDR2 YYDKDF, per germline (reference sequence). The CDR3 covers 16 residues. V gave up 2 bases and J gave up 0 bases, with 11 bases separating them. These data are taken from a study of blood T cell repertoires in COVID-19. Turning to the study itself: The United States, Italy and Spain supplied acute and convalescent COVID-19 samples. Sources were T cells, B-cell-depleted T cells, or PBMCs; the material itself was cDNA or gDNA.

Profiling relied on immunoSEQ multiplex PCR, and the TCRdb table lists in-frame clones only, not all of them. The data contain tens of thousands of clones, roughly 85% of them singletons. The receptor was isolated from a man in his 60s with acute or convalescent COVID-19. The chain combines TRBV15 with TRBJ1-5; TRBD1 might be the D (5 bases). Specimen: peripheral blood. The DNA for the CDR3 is TGTGCCACCAGCAGATTCGGACATGATAGCAATCAGCCCCAGCATTTT. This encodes CATSRFGHDSNQPQHF.